This T cell receptor (beta chain) was recovered during a study of T-cell reconstitution after alpha-beta-depleted transplantation in children. The table lists this clonotype with a few counts. Antigen specificity is unknown. Researchers prepared the TCRbeta library using unique molecular identifiers, the study reports. MiXCR, applied by TCRdb to the PCR reads, yields one record per CDR3 protein. The sample carries some 600,000 distinct CDR3 sequences, 10% to 15% recorded once. Trimming stripped 0 bases from V and 0 bases from J, with 12 bases between. The germline V gene encodes CDR1 LGHNA and CDR2 YSLEER. The CDR3 runs 17 residues. Study-wide results and limits: Several hundred expanded graft clones reportedly supplied alpha-beta T cells about two months after transplant.

The chain has TRBV4-3 and TRBJ1-3; no reliable D call. This sequence originates from a male patient aged 10-17 years who had a stem cell transplant for acute myeloid leukemia, so the T cells may come from the graft donor. The material sequenced was PBMCs, mostly from graft donor cells, taken 360 days after TCRalphabeta/CD19-depleted stem cell transplant. The CDR3 is CASSQDFGGFSGNTIYF. CDR3 DNA sequence: TGCGCCAGCAGCCAAGATTTTGGAGGGTTCTCTGGAAACACCATATATTTT.